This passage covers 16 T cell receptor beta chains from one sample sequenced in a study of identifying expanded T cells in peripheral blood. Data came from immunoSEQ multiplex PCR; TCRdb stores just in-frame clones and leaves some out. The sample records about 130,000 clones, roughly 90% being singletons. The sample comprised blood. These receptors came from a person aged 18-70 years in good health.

CDR3 sequence reads: CASSQGSSTGELFF. CDR3 DNA sequence: TGCGCCAGCAGCCAGGGATCGTCCACCGGGGAGCTGTTTTTT. V is TRBV5-1 and J is TRBJ2-2; the D gene is possibly TRBD1 (5 bases). Germline V gene sequence: CDR1 SGHRS, CDR2 YFSETQ. This CDR3 is 14 amino acids long. V gave up 4 bases and J gave up 4 bases, with 11 bases separating them.

The CDR3 here is CASSSGSLGYTF. CDR3 DNA: TGTGCCAGCAGCTCGGGTTCGCTTGGCTACACCTTC. The gene calls are TRBV7-9 and TRBJ1-2; D unresolved. This CDR3 region has 12 residues. CDR1 SEHNR and CDR2 FQNEAQ come from the germline V gene (reference sequence). The V end was cut by 4 bases, the J end by 7 bases, with 10 bases between.

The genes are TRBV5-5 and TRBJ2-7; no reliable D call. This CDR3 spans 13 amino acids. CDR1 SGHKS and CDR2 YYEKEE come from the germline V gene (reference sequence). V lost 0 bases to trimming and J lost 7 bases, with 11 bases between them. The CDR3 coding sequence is TGTGCCAGCAGCTTGGCATGGGTGGGTGAGCAGTACTTC. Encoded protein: CASSLAWVGEQYF.

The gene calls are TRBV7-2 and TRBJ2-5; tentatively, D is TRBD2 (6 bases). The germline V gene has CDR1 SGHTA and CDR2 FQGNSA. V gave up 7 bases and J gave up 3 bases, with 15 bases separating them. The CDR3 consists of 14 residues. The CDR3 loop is CASTKLAEKETQYF. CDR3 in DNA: TGTGCCAGCACCAAATTAGCGGAAAAAGAGACCCAGTACTTC. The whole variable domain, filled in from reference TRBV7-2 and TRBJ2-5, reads GAGVSQSPSNKVTEKGKDVELRCDPISGHTALYWYRQSLGQGLEFLIYFQGNSAPDKSGLPSDRFSAERTGGSVSTLTIQRTQQEDSAVYLCASTKLAEKETQYFGPGTRLLVL.

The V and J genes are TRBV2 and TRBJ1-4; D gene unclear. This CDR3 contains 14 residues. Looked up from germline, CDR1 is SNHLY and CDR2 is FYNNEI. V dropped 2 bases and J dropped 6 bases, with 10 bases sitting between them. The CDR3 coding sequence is TGTGCCAGCAGTGAAAGGACCGTTGATGAAAAACTGTTTTTT. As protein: CASSERTVDEKLFF.

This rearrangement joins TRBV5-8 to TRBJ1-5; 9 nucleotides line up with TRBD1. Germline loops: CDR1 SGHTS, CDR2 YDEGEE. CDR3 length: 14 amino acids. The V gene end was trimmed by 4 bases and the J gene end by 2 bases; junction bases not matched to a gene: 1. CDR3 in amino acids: CASSGDRGNQPQHF. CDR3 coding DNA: TGTGCCAGCAGCGGGGACAGGGGCAATCAGCCCCAGCATTTT.

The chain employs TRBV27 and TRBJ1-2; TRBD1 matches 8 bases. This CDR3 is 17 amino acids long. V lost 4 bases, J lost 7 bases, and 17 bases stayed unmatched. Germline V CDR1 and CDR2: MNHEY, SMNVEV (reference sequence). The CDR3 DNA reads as TGTGCCAGCAGTTCATTCTTCGGACAGGGATTACAAAGTGGCTACACCTTC. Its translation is CASSSFFGQGLQSGYTF.

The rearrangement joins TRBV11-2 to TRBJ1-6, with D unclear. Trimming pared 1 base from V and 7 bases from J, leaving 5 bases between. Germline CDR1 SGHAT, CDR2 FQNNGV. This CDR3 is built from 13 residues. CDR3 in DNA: TGTGCCAGCAGCTTAGTGTTCAATTCACCCCTCCACTTT. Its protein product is CASSLVFNSPLHF.

CDR3 loop: CASTASGQGGNEQFF. The CDR3 DNA follows: TGTGCCAGCACTGCGTCGGGACAGGGGGGGAATGAGCAGTTCTTC. V is TRBV6-6 and J is TRBJ2-1, with 11 nucleotides matching TRBD1. CDR1 and CDR2 (germline): MNHNY, SVGAGI (reference sequence). V lost 7 bases and J lost 7; bases outside the gene matches: 9. This CDR3 is built from 15 residues.

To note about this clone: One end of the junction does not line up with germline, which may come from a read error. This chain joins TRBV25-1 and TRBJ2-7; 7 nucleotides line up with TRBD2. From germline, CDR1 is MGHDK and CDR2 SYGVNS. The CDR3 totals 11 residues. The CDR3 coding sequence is TGTGCCAGCAGTGGGGGGGGAATATTGATGTTC. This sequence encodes CASSGGGILMF.

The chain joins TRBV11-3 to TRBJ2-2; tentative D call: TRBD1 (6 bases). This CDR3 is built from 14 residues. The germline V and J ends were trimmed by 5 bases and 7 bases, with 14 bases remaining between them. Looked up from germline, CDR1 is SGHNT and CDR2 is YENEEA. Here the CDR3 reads CASSRRQVGGELFF. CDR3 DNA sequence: TGTGCCAGCAGCCGAAGACAGGTCGGCGGGGAGCTGTTTTTT.

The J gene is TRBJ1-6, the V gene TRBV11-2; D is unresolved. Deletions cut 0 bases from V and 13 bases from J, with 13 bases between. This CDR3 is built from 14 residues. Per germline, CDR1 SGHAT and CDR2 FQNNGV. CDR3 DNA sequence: TGTGCCAGCAGCTTAGAAGAAAGGTCAATCCCCCTCCACTTT. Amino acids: CASSLEERSIPLHF.

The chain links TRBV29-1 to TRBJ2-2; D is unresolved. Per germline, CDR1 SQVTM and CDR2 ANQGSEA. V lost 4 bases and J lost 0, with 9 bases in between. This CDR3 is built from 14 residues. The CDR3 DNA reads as TGCAGCGTTGTAGCCAGGACGAACACCGGGGAGCTGTTTTTT. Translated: CSVVARTNTGELFF.

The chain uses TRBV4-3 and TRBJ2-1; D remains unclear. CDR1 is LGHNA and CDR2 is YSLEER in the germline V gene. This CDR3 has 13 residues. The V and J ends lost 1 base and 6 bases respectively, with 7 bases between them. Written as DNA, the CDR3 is TGCGCCAGCAGCCAAGTAGTTGCCAATGAGCAGTTCTTC. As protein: CASSQVVANEQFF.

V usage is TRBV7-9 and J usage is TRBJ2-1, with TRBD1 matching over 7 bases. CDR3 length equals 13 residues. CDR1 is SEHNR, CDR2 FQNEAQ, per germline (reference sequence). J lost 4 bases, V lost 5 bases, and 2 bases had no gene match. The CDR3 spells CASSGDSYNEQFF. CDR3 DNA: TGTGCCAGCAGCGGGGACAGTTACAATGAGCAGTTCTTC.

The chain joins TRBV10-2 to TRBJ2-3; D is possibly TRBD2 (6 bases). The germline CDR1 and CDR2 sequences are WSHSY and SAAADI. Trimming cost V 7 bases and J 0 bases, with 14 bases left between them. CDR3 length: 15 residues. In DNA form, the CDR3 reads TGCGCCAGCATGCAAGCGGGCTCGAGCACAGATACGCAGTATTTT. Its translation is CASMQAGSSTDTQYF.